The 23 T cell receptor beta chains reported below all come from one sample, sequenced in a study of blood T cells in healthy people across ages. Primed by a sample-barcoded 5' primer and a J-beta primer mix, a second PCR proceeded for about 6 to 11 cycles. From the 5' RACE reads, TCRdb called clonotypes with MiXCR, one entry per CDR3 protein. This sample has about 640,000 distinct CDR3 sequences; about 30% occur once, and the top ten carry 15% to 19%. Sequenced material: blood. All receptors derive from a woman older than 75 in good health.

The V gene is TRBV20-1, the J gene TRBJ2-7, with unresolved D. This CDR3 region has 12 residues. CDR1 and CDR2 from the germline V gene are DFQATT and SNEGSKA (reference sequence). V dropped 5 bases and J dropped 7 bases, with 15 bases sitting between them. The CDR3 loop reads CSAHLLYNEQYF. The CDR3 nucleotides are TGCAGTGCTCACCTTCTGTACAATGAGCAGTACTTC.

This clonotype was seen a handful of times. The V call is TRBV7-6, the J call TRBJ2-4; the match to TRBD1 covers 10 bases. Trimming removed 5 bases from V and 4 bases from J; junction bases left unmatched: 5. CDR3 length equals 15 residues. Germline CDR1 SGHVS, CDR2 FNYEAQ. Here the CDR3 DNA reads TGTGCCAGCAGCCCGTCGGGACAGGGGAAAAACATTCAGTACTTC. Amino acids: CASSPSGQGKNIQYF. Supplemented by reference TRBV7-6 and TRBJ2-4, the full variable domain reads GAGVSQSPRYKVTKRGQDVALRCDPISGHVSLYWYRQALGQGPEFLTYFNYEAQQDKSGLPNDRFSAERPEGSISTLTIQRTEQRDSAMYRCASSPSGQGKNIQYFGAGTRLSVL.

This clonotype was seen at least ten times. The CDR3 loop is CPLSVKYF. For the CDR3, the DNA is TGCCCACTTTCGGTGAAGTACTTC. The chain carries TRBV4-3 and TRBJ2-4, with unresolved D. The CDR3 extends over 8 amino acids. CDR1 and CDR2 (germline): LGHNA, YSLEER.

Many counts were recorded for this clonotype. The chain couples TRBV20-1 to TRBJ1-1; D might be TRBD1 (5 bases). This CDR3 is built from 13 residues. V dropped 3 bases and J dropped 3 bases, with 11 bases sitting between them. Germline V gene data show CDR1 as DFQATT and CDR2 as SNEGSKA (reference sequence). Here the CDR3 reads CSASNPGDTEAFF. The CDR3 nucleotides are TGCAGTGCTAGCAACCCGGGGGACACTGAAGCTTTCTTT.

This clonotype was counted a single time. DNA of the CDR3: TGTGCCAGCAGTCCCCCCCGGGCAGGGGGCCCGGATAAGCAGTACTTC. It yields the protein CASSPPRAGGPDKQYF. The J gene is TRBJ2-7, the V gene TRBV6-5; TRBD1 matches at 8 bases. The CDR3 sequence is 16 residues long. Trimming removed 5 bases from V and 8 bases from J; junction bases left unmatched: 17. Germline CDR1 is MNHEY and CDR2 is SVGAGI.

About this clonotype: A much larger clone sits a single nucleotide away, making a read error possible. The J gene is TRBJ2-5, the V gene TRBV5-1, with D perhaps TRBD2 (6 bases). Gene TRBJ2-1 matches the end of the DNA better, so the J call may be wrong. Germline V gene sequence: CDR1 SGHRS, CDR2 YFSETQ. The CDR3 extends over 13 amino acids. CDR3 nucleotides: TGCGCCAGCAGGCCGGGACTTCAAGAGACCCAGTTCTTC. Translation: CASRPGLQETQFF.

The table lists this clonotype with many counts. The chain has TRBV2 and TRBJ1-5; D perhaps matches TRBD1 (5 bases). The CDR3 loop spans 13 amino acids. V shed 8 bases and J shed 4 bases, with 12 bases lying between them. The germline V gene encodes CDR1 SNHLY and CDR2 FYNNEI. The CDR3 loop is CASSVDTNQPQHF. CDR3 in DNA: TGTGCCAGCTCGGTGGACACAAATCAGCCCCAGCATTTT.

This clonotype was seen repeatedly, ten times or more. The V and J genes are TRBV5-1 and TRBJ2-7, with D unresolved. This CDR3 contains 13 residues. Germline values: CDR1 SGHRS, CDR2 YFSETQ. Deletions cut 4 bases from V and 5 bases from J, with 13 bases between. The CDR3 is CASSPAAGNEQYF. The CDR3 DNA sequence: TGCGCCAGCAGCCCGGCGGCAGGAAACGAGCAGTACTTC.

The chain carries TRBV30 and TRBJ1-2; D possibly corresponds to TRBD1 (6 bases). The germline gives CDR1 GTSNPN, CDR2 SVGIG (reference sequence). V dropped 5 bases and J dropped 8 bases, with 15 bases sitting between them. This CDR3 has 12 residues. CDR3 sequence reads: CAWETGAQGYTF. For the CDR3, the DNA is TGTGCCTGGGAGACAGGCGCTCAAGGCTACACCTTC.

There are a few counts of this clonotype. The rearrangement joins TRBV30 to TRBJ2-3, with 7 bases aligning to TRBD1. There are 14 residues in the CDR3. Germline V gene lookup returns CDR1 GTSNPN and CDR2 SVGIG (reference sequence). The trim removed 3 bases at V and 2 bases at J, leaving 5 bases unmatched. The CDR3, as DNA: TGTGCCTGGAGAACGGGACAGCCCACAGATACGCAGTATTTT. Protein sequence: CAWRTGQPTDTQYF.

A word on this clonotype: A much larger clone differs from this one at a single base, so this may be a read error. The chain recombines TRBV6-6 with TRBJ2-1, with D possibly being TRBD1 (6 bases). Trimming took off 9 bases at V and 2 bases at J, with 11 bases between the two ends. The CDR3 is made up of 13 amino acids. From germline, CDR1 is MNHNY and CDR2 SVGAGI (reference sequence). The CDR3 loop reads CARSTGAYNEQFF. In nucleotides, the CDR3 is TGTGCCAGGTCGACAGGAGCCTACAATGAGCAGTTCTTC.

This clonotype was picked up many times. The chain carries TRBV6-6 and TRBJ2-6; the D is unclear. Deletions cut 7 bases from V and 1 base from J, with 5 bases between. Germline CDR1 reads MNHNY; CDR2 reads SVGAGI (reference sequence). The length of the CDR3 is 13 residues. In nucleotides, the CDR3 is TGTGCCAGCATCCAGTCTGGGGCCAACGTCCTGACTTTC. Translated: CASIQSGANVLTF.

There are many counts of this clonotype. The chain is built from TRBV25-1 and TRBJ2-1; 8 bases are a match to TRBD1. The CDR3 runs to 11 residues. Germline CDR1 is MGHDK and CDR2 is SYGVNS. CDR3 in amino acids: CSAGGLNEQFF. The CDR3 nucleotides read TGTTCGGCAGGGGGCTTGAATGAGCAGTTCTTC.

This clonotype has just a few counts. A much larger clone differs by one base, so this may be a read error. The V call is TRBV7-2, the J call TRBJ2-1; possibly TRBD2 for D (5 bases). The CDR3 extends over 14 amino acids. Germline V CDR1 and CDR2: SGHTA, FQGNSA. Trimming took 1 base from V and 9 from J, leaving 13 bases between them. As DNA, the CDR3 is TGTGCCAGCAGCTTAGTCGGAGGAATAGCTGAGCAGTTCTTC. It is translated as CASSLVGGIAEQFF.

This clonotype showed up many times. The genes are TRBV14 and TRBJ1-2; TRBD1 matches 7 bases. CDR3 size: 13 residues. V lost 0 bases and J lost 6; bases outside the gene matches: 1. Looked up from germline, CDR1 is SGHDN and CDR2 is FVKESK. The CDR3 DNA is TGTGCCAGCAGCCAAGAGGACAGGAATGGCTACACCTTC. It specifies CASSQEDRNGYTF.

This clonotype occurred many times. CDR3 in amino acids: CASSADLNTEAFF. The CDR3 nucleotides are TGTGCCAGCAGCGCGGACTTGAACACTGAAGCTTTCTTT. This chain joins TRBV7-6 and TRBJ1-1; D remains unclear. This CDR3 has 13 amino acids. Trimming pared 5 bases from V and 0 bases from J, leaving 7 bases between. CDR1 is SGHVS, CDR2 FNYEAQ, per germline.

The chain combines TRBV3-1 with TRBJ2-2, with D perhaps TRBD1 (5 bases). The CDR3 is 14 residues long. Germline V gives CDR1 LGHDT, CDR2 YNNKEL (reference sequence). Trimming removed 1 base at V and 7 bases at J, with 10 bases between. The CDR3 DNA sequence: TGTGCCAGCAGCCAAGCACGACAGAGCGGGGAGCTGTTTTTT. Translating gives CASSQARQSGELFF. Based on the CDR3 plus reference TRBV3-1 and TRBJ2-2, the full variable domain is DTAVSQTPKYLVTQMGNDKSIKCEQNLGHDTMYWYKQDSKKFLKIMFSYNNKELIINETVPNRFSPKSPDKAHLNLHINSLELGDSAVYFCASSQARQSGELFFGEGSRLTVL.

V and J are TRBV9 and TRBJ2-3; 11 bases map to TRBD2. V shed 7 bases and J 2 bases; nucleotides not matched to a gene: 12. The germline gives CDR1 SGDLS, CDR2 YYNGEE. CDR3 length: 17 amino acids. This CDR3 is CASAPSPSGGYTDTQYF. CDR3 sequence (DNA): TGTGCCAGCGCCCCTTCCCCTAGCGGGGGGTACACAGATACGCAGTATTTT.

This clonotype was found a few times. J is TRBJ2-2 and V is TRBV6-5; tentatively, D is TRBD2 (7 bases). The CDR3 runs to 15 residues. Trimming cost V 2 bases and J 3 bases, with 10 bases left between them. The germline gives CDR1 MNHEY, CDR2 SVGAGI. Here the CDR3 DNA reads TGTGCCAGCAGTTACGGGGGGGCTCACACCGGGGAGCTGTTTTTT. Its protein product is CASSYGGAHTGELFF.

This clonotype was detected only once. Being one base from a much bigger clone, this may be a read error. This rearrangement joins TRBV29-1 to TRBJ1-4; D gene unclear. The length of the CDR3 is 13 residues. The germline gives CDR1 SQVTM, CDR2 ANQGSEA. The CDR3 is CSVSAGTREKRFF. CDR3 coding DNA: TGCAGCGTTTCGGCAGGCACCCGTGAAAAACGGTTTTTT.

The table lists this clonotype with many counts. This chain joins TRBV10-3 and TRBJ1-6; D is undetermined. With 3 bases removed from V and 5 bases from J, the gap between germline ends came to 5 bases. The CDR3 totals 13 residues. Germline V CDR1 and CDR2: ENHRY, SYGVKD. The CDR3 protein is CAISDRDNSPLHF. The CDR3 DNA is TGTGCCATCAGTGACAGAGATAATTCACCCCTCCACTTT.

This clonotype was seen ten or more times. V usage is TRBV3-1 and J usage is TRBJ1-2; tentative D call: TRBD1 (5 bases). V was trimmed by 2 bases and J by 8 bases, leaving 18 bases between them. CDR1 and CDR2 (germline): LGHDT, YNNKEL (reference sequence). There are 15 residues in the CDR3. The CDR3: CASSQWASTGGGYTF. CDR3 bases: TGTGCCAGCAGCCAATGGGCCTCCACAGGCGGCGGCTACACCTTC.

The CDR3 protein is CAWSSGRGGGQPQHF. The CDR3 bases are TGTGCCTGGAGTTCGGGGAGGGGCGGGGGTCAGCCCCAGCATTTT. The chain employs TRBV30 and TRBJ1-5, with D possibly being TRBD1 (5 bases). The CDR3 is 15 residues long. From germline, CDR1 is GTSNPN and CDR2 SVGIG (reference sequence). V was shortened by 2 bases and J by 6 bases, with 17 bases between the two germline ends.